The present entry profiles one T cell receptor beta chain with its context. This sample stems from a study of blood T cell repertoires in COVID-19. TCRdb's table, derived via immunoSEQ multiplex PCR, lists solely in-frame clones and lacks some. The data contain roughly 160,000 clones, approximately 87% of them singletons. Patients in Seattle were enrolled during active infection, then followed longitudinally. The CDR3 spans 15 residues. Per germline, CDR1 SGHNT and CDR2 YYREEE (reference sequence). Trimming took off 7 bases at V and 1 base at J, with 12 bases between the two ends. The gene calls are TRBV5-4 and TRBJ1-6, with D maybe TRBD1 (5 bases). This receptor was identified in a woman in her seventies with COVID-19, enrolled during active disease. The sample comprised peripheral blood. The CDR3 DNA reads TGTGCCAGCCGCGAGACAGATTCCTATAATTCACCCCTCCACTTT. Translating gives CASRETDSYNSPLHF.